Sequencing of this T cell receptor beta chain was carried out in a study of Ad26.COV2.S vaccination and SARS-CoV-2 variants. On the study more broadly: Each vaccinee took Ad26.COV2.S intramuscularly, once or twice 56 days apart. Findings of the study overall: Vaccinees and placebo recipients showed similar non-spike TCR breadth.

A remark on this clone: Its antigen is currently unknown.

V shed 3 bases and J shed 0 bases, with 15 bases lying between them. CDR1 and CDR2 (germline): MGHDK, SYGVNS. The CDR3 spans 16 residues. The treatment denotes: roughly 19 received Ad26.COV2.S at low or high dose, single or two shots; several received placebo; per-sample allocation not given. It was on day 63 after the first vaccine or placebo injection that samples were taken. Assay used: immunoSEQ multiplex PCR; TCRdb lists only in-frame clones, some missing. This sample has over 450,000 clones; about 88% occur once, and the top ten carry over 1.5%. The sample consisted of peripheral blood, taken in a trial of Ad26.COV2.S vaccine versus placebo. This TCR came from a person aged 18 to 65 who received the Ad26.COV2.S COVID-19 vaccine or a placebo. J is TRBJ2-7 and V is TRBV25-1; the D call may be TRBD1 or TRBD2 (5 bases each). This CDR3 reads CASSDFSGTGSYEQYF. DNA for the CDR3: TGTGCCAGCAGTGACTTCTCCGGGACCGGCTCCTACGAGCAGTACTTC.